The source of this T cell receptor beta chain is a study of blood T cell repertoires in COVID-19. Across the whole study: Spain, Italy and the United States supplied samples that represented acute and convalescent COVID-19. PBMCs, B-cell-depleted T cells, or T cells provided the cDNA or gDNA that made up the material.

Original handling: Researchers report that nucleated cell counts were estimated from reference gene primer amplification. The method was immunoSEQ multiplex PCR; TCRdb's version includes in-frame clones alone and lacks a portion of them. Clone size and the V and J calls come from that table; the DNA yielded D and trimming. Of under 300,000 clones in the sample, about 90% are singletons; the top ten hold approximately 7.5%. The CDR3 has 15 amino acids. Germline V CDR1 and CDR2: SGHRS, YFSETQ. The V and J ends lost 1 base and 3 bases respectively, with 12 bases between them. V and J are TRBV5-1 and TRBJ2-3; no reliable D call. Specimen: peripheral blood. This TCR derives from a man aged 55 to 70 who had recovered from COVID-19. The CDR3 sequence is CASSLMSGRTDTQYF. The CDR3 nucleotides are TGCGCCAGCAGCTTGATGAGTGGGCGTACAGATACGCAGTATTTT.